The following is a T cell receptor (beta chain) sequence with its context. The clone's antigen remains unknown. The sample holds no much larger clone one base away, and base qualities are not on file. Receptor amplification or capture employed the immunoSEQ multiplex PCR assay. A mixture of 60 forward primers for TCR Vbeta segments and 13 reverse primers for TCR Jbeta segments was used in the multiplex PCR. A multiplex PCR assay on genomic DNA amplified the CDR3 region of rearranged TCR beta genes. Amplified TCR beta libraries were sequenced as 87-base-pair reads on the Illumina HiSeq System. The authors' analysis ran thus. In a later analysis, tens of millions of unique TCR beta chains were counted across the 690 or so repertoires, and around 11 million of these chains were shared by at least two donors. Raw reads were error-corrected and collapsed into unique sequences with a nearest-neighbor algorithm that merged closely related sequences to remove PCR and sequencing errors. To assign V, D and J gene segments, CDR3 sequences were aligned to IMGT reference sequences. For a sequence to be retained, at least a six-nucleotide match to both a V gene segment and a J gene segment was required. Rearrangements were called productive when the CDR3 lacked stop codons and stayed in frame with V and J; all others were non-productive. CDR3 was defined according to IMGT convention as the region running from the second conserved V-encoded cysteine to the conserved J-encoded phenylalanine. In an earlier analysis of around 640 of the donors, sequences lacking an unambiguous match to a single V gene segment were excluded. An earlier analysis of fewer than 750 of the donors classified V segments as functional when productive rearrangements were above 56.7% and as segregating when the standard deviation between donors was above 5%. A statistical classification framework was built to diagnose cytomegalovirus status from the catalog of TCR beta chain sequences. In a later analysis, TCR nucleotide sequences were compared against IMGT/GENE-DB human TR gene sequences so that V and J genes could be assigned. The TCRdist pipeline was used in a later analysis to assign CDR3 sequences and most-parsimonious VDJ recombination scenarios. In a later analysis, every TCR beta chain was defined by the combination of its CDR3 amino acid sequence and its V-gene family, and reads without a unique V-gene family were dropped. To address suspected cross-contamination and a sequencing artifact, a later analysis removed over 500 highly shared, low-generation-probability nucleotide sequences. In a later analysis, a clonal expansion index was calculated for each public chain from normalized within-repertoire ranks of inferred template counts. A later analysis computed generation probabilities with a VDJ recombination model fitted to out-of-frame rearrangements, and checked the results against IGoR. In a later analysis, TCR-TCR, TCR-HLA and TCR-CMV co-occurrence was scored with hypergeometric tests, and a repertoire-size bias correction was applied to TCR pairs. A later analysis estimated false discovery rates by permuting HLA or CMV assignments 20 times. In a later analysis, co-occurring TCRs were grouped with DBSCAN, and TCRdist sequence similarity was added when clustering was performed within HLA-allele-positive subsets. Co-occurrence clustering excluded repertoires with fewer than 30,000 or more than 120,000 public chains, plus five with anomalous nucleotide sharing. Not all clones reach the TCRdb copy of this immuneACCESS table, which keeps in-frame sequences only. Checked studies attribute under half of the gap to unresolved V genes and leave the rest unexplained. V and J calls and clone size come straight from that table; D and trimming were deduced from the DNA. A total of 200,000 to 250,000 clones appear in this sample, roughly 89% of them only once. The top ten clonotypes cover around 1% of the sample.

From the cysteine up to the phenylalanine, the CDR3 has a length of 14 residues. Just CDR3 DNA is preserved here, 42 bases in frame from base 1. The germline V gene sets CDR1 to MNHNS and CDR2 to SASEGT. V lost 7 bases and J lost 1 base; the stretch between them is 13 bases long. The cohort comprised some 730 healthy bone marrow donors. At the time of sampling, all cohort members were nominally healthy, though unrecorded immune exposures were likely present. The donor tested CMV seronegative and was one of the 352 seronegative cohort members. Every donor gave a peripheral blood sample, and the peripheral blood mononuclear cells from that sample were used for TCR beta sequencing. The Qiagen DNeasy Blood Extraction Kit was used to extract genomic DNA from the blood cell samples. These data come from a study of cytomegalovirus exposure and HLA in healthy donors (dated 2017 in TCRdb). Background on the whole study: An earlier analysis of more than 550 of the donors reported approximately 260 Gb of sequence data and 117 million unique TCR beta sequences obtained from roughly 180 million T cells. An early release that covered some 630 HLA-typed donors contained approximately 300 gigabases of sequencing data and tens of millions of unique TCR sequences. The genetic ancestry cluster associated with self-reported Caucasian donors included 81% of the approximately 410 genotyped donors. The study was designed to test whether signatures of past pathogen exposure could be identified by cataloging public T cell receptors. Using immunosequencing, the study profiled T cell repertoires from 550 to 750 subjects and related those repertoires to cytomegalovirus serostatus. A separate validation cohort of about 110 different subjects was used in addition to the roughly 670-subject first cohort. The study combined high-throughput TCR immunosequencing, statistical association of individual TCRs with disease status, and machine learning to predict cytomegalovirus infection status. A later analysis re-analyzed previously published TCR beta repertoires from 666 donors and added high-resolution HLA genotyping to study TCR occurrence patterns. The later analysis used no new phenotypic data to find candidate immune exposures, relying instead on TCR beta sequences and their occurrence across donors. To decide whether each TCR beta V gene segment behaved as functional or pseudogenic, an earlier analysis of fewer than 750 of the donors relied on high-throughput TCR beta sequencing. Donor age, sex, ethnicity and CMV serostatus were compiled together with the repertoire data. A later genetic analysis used genome-wide SNP genotypes for about 55% of the 666 donors, treating that subset as a discovery cohort. All discovery cohort repertoires had been generated using a single sequencing platform. HLA typing covered class I and class II loci at four-digit resolution. Typing coverage varied by locus: roughly 620-640 donors for A, B, C, DRB1 and DQB1; roughly 500 for DQA1; some 610 for DPA1; more than 450 for DPB1. Roughly 5 DR-DQ haplotypes were handled as single units for association and clustering, since linkage in the cohort was strong. On average, approximately 250,000 unique TCR beta nucleotide sequences were sequenced per donor among 398 genotyped donors of the cohort, with around 19% of those sequences being non-productive. The research as a whole found: In vitro tests confirmed that three of the cytomegalovirus-associated TCR beta chains recognize cytomegalovirus antigens. Sequencing depth was assumed to be roughly uniform across donors in the presence/absence analyses, though that assumption may not hold. In an earlier analysis of some 500 of the donors, most TCR beta V segments were observed in productive rearrangements about 87% or about 30% of the time, broadly matching IMGT annotations. CMV serostatus was the only immune exposure information available for the cohort. Because HLA typing was unavailable for some donors at each locus, only the typed subset was used in association tests. Cytomegalovirus status was reported to be diagnosed by the classifier with high specificity and sensitivity in both the original and validation cohorts. Linkage disequilibrium might explain the correlated functional status among segregating V segments, but an unknown experimental factor could not be ruled out. Most TCR sequences were observed very rarely across donors, whereas some public TCRs were present in many individuals. Several of the top co-occurrence clusters appeared to be linked to parvovirus B19, influenza, CMV and Epstein-Barr virus, according to a later analysis. A further reported finding was that TCR beta sequences accurately predicted the HLA-A and HLA-B alleles for most subjects in the first cohort. A later analysis found that TCR association rates varied across HLA loci, with DRB1 alleles showing the most associated TCRs and HLA-C alleles the fewest. A total of 164 TCR beta chains were listed by the study as associated with cytomegalovirus. Strong co-occurrence of HLA alleles, especially DR and DQ, made assigning TCR associations to individual alleles difficult. According to a later analysis, most CMV-associated TCR beta chains appeared to be HLA-restricted, and the HLA associations seemed to be driven largely by CMV exposure. It was suggested by the authors that the approach could potentially be generalized to other disease states and immunological phenotypes. An association between a missense DCLRE1C variant and V-gene and J-gene trimming of TCR beta chains was found in a later genetic analysis and replicated in an independent cohort. The cohort was sequenced for TCR beta chains only, and without alpha or paired-chain data the features that could be detected were limited. A group of highly shared sequence variants was considered likely to be a technical artifact of the sequencing pipeline. Because counts were too low, some 17 rarely observed V segments, including chromosome 9 orphons, were left out of the earlier analysis of a few hundred of the donors. Compared with the approximately 670-donor mean, donors in an Asian-associated ancestry cluster had fewer N-insertions in productive TCRs, according to a later genetic analysis. In a later analysis, HLA-associated TCR beta chains were found to be more clonally expanded and to have lower generation probabilities than equally common non-associated chains. A later analysis associated 16,951 TCR beta sequences with specific HLA alleles at a false discovery rate of 0.05. Some IMGT-functional V segments, including TRBV6-2 and TRBV6-3, could not be told apart with the 87-base-pair reads, so those segments were excluded.

The sequence was collected from a woman between 18 and 30 years old in good health and CMV-seronegative. Here the chain combines TRBV6-1 and TRBJ1-1; possibly the D gene is TRBD1, per 5 matching bases. The specimen was PBMCs. The DNA sequence is TGTGCCAGCACACAGGACATACAGAACACTGAAGCTTTCTTT. This gives the protein CASTQDIQNTEAFF.